This TCR beta chain came from a study of T cells of healthy individuals. This clonotype came up many times. MiXCR, run by TCRdb on the 5' RACE reads, gives a single entry per CDR3 protein. Among roughly 87,000 distinct CDR3 sequences listed, 17% were seen once. V was cut by 7 bases and J by 2 bases, with 11 bases left in between. The length of the CDR3 is 14 residues. The gene calls are TRBV12-3 or TRBV12-4 and TRBJ1-4; D remains unclear. The receptor was isolated from a human donor in good health. CDR3 nucleotides: TGTGCCAGCACCGCCCCGGGGACTAATGAAAAACTGTTTTTT. Amino acid sequence: CASTAPGTNEKLFF.